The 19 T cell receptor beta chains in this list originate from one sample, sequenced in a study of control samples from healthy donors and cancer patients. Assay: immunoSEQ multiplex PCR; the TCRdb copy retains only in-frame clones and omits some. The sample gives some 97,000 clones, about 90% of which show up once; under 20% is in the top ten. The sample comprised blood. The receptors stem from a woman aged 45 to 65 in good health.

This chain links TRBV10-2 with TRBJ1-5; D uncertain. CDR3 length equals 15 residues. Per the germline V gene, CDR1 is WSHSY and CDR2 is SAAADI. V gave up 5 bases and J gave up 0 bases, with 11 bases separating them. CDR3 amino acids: CASSHGRNSNQPQHF. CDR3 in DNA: TGCGCCAGCAGTCACGGCAGAAATAGCAATCAGCCCCAGCATTTT.

The CDR3 region has the DNA TGTGCCAGCAGCTTGGGCAGTGGTAATTCACCCCTCCACTTT. It encodes CASSLGSGNSPLHF. V is TRBV5-4 and J is TRBJ1-6, with no clear D. The CDR3 runs to 14 residues. In germline, CDR1 is SGHNT, CDR2 YYREEE (reference sequence). Deletions cut 0 bases from V and 6 bases from J, with 7 bases between.

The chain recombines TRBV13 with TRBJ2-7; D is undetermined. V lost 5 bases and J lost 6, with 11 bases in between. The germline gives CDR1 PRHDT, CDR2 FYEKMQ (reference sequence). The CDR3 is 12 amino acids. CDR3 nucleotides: TGTGCCAGCAGCCAGAAATATTCCGAGCAGTACTTC. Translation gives CASSQKYSEQYF.

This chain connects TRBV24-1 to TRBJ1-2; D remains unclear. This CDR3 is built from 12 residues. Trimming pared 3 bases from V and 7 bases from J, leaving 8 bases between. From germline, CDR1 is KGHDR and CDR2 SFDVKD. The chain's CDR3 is CATSDRQFGYTF. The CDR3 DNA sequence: TGTGCCACCAGTGATCGACAATTTGGCTACACCTTC.

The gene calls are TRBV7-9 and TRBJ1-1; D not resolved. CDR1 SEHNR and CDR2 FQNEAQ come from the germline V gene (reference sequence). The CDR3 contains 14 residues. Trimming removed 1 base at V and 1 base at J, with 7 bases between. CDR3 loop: CASSLGSKNTEAFF. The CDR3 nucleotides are TGTGCCAGCAGCTTAGGGAGCAAGAACACTGAAGCTTTCTTT.

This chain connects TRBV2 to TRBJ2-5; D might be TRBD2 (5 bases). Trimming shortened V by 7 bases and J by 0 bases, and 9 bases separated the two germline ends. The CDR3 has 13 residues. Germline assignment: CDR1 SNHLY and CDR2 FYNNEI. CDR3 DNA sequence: TGTGCCAGCATAGGAGGTTACCAAGAGACCCAGTACTTC. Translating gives CASIGGYQETQYF.

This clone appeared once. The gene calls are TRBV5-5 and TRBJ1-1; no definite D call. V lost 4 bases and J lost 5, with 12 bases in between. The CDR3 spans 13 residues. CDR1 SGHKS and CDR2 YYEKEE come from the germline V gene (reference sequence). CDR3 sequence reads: CASSLIVATEAFF. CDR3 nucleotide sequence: TGTGCCAGCAGCCTTATAGTGGCGACTGAAGCTTTCTTT.

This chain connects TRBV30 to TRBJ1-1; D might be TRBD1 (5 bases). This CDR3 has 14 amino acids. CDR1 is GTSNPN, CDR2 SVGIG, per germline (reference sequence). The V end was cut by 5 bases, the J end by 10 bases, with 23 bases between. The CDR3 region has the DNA TGTGCCTGGGACGGAGGGGCCGGCCGTTTCGGAGCTTTCTTT. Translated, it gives CAWDGGAGRFGAFF.

The CDR3 reads CASSESGVYNEQFF. CDR3 coding DNA: TGCGCCAGCAGTGAGTCAGGGGTCTACAATGAGCAGTTCTTC. V gene TRBV10-1 combines with J gene TRBJ2-1; D might be TRBD1 (5 bases). The V and J ends lost 0 bases and 3 bases respectively, with 6 bases between them. CDR3 size: 14 residues. Germline assignment: CDR1 WNHNN and CDR2 SYGVQD (reference sequence).

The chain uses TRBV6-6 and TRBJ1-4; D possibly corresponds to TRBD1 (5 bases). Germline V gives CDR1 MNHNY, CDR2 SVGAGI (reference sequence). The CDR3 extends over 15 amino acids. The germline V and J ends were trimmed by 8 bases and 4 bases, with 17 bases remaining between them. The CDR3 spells CASRSHGTDNEKLFF. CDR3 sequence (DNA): TGTGCCAGCCGCAGCCACGGGACGGATAATGAAAAACTGTTTTTT.

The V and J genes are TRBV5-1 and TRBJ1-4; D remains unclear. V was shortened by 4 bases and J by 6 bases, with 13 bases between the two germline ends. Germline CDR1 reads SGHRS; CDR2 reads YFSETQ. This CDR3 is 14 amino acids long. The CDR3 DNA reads TGCGCCAGCAGCCGCGCGTATGGAGATGAAAAACTGTTTTTT. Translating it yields CASSRAYGDEKLFF.

CDR3 amino acids: CASSSTGATYEQYF. The DNA for the CDR3 is TGTGCCAGCAGCTCGACAGGGGCCACATACGAGCAGTACTTC. The chain employs TRBV5-6 and TRBJ2-7, with TRBD1 identical over 8 bases. The CDR3 spans 14 residues. Trimming cost V 3 bases and J 4 bases; bases outside gene matches: 6. The germline gives CDR1 SGHDT, CDR2 YYEEEE.

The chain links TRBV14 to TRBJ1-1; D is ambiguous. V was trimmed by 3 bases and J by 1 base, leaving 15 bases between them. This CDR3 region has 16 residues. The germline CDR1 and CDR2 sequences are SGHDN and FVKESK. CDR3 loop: CASSQAPWTANTEAFF. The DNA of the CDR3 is TGTGCCAGCAGCCAGGCACCCTGGACCGCGAACACTGAAGCTTTCTTT.

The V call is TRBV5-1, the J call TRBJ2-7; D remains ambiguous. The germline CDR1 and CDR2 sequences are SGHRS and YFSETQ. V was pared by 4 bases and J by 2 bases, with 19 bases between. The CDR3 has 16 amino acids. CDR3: CASSIDGPYFTYEQYF. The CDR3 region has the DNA TGCGCCAGCAGCATAGACGGGCCGTATTTTACCTACGAGCAGTACTTC.

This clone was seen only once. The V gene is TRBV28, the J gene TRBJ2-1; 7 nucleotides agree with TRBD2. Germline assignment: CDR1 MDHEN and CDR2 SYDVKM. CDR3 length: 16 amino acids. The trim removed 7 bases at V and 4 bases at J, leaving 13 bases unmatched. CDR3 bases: TGTGCCAGCACCACCCTGAGGGAAGCGGGATACAATGAGCAGTTCTTC. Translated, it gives CASTTLREAGYNEQFF.

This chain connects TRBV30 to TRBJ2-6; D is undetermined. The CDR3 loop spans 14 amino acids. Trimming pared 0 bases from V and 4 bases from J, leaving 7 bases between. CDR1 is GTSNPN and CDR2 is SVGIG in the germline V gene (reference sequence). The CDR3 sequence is CAWSVLPGANVLTF. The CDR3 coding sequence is TGTGCCTGGAGTGTACTCCCCGGGGCCAACGTCCTGACTTTC.

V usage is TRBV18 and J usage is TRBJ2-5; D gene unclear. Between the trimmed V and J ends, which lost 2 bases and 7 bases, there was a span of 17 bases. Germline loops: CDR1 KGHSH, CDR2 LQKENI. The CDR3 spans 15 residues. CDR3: CASSPVFPEYATQYF. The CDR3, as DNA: TGTGCCAGCTCACCAGTATTCCCTGAATATGCGACCCAGTACTTC.

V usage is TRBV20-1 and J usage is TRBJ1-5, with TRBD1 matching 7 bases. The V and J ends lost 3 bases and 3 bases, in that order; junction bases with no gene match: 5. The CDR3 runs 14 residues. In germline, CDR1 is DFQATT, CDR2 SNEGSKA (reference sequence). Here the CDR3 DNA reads TGCAGTGCTAGTCCCACAGGGGCCAATCAGCCCCAGCATTTT. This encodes CSASPTGANQPQHF.

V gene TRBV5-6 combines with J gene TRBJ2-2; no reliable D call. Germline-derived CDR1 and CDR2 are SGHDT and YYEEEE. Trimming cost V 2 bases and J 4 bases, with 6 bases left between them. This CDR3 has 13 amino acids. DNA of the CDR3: TGTGCCAGCAGCTTAAAGTTCACCGGGGAGCTGTTTTTT. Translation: CASSLKFTGELFF.